This T cell receptor beta chain derives from a study of tumor-infiltrating lymphocytes in localized non-small cell lung cancer. Study summary: Some samples were collected after neoadjuvant chemotherapy; smokers, never-smokers and several histologies were included. Notes on the study in general: TCR sequencing covered a subset of patients with enough tissue. Technical variation could not be separated from intratumor heterogeneity here.

The table came from immunoSEQ multiplex PCR; TCRdb's copy has only in-frame clones and leaves some out. Among tens of thousands of clones, around two thirds were seen once, and the ten largest hold around 6%. Regarding this clone: Antigen unknown.

CDR3 length: 15 amino acids. Trimming cost V 2 bases and J 14 bases, with 20 bases left between them. Germline V gene data show CDR1 as SGHDT and CDR2 as YYEEEE. The sequenced material came from lung tumor tissue. The TCR originated in a human donor with non-small cell lung cancer. V gene TRBV5-6 combines with J gene TRBJ1-6, with D perhaps TRBD1 (6 bases). The CDR3 reads CASSFQGTVEFTLHF. The CDR3 coding sequence is TGTGCCAGCAGCTTCCAGGGGACGGTAGAATTCACCCTCCACTTT.